This T cell receptor beta chain originates from a study of persistence of HIV-infected CD4 T cells. Overall study findings and caveats: TCR oligoclonality correlated with proviral oligoclonality in the same sorted populations.

Sequencing used immunoSEQ version 4 in survey mode. Sequencing was performed with immunoSEQ multiplex PCR; in TCRdb, only in-frame clones are kept and a portion is missing. The sample yields more than 45,000 clones, about 80% seen once. Germline values: CDR1 SGHTA, CDR2 FQGNSA. The CDR3 extends over 13 amino acids. The ends were cut back, 1 base at V and 11 bases at J, with 12 bases in the middle. Concerning this clone itself: What it binds is unknown.

Cells were stimulated with CMV-infected fibroblast lysates at around 9.1 ug/mL. Sorted nonresponding memory CD4+ T cells were CD40L-negative, CD69-negative, CD45RO-high. Donors had CD4+ T cell counts above 400 cells/uL and were CMV-seropositive. This chain uses TRBV7-2 with TRBJ1-5; D is uncertain. The input for sequencing was CD4+ T cells sorted from PBMCs after roughly 18-hour stimulation, taken from a patient who received antiretroviral therapy. This clonotype was obtained from an adult man with HIV who was CMV-seropositive. The CDR3 coding sequence is TGTGCCAGCAGCTTAGGAAGACTCGGGGCCCAGCATTTT. Translation: CASSLGRLGAQHF.